This passage covers 12 T cell receptor beta chains from one sample sequenced in a study of beta chain features in type 1 diabetes. The antigens these receptors bind are not known. Study outcomes and limitations: Among patients with Type 1 diabetes, TCRB CDR3s were moderately but significantly shorter in every one of the four CD4+ subsets.

Every bit of the isolated RNA underwent reverse transcription, so sequencing read expressed TCRB transcripts. Assay used: immunoSEQ multiplex PCR; TCRdb lists only in-frame clones, some missing. The table has 600,000 to 700,000 clones, about an eighth seen once. The sequenced sample consisted of naive CD4+ T cells from blood. These receptors were taken from a man aged 30-40 years with type 1 diabetes.

The gene calls are TRBV29-1 and TRBJ1-2, with D possibly matching TRBD1 (6 bases). Trimming removed 0 bases at V and 1 base at J, with 12 bases between. Germline V gene lookup returns CDR1 SQVTM and CDR2 ANQGSEA. CDR3 length equals 15 residues. CDR3 sequence (DNA): TGCAGCGTTGAAGAAGGAGGGGGTCTTAACTATGGCTACACCTTC. Protein: CSVEEGGGLNYGYTF.

The V call is TRBV19, the J call TRBJ1-5, with D unclear. V gave up 6 bases and J gave up 6 bases, with 9 bases separating them. CDR3 length: 12 amino acids. Germline V lookup: CDR1 LNHDA, CDR2 SQIVND (reference sequence). CDR3 sequence reads: CASRGLSQPQHF. The CDR3 coding sequence is TGTGCCAGTAGAGGCCTGTCTCAGCCCCAGCATTTT.

This chain uses TRBV4-2 with TRBJ2-7; either TRBD1 or TRBD2 may fit D (5 bases each). The CDR3 extends over 15 amino acids. Germline CDR1 and CDR2: LGHNA and YNFKEQ. Deletions cut 1 base from V and 4 bases from J, with 14 bases between. The CDR3 DNA follows: TGTGCCAGCAGCCAAGTATCCGGGGCGTTATACGAGCAGTACTTC. It codes for CASSQVSGALYEQYF.

The V gene is TRBV7-9, the J gene TRBJ2-5; D not resolved. The CDR3 contains 14 residues. V dropped 3 bases and J dropped 4 bases, with 12 bases sitting between them. Germline loops: CDR1 SEHNR, CDR2 FQNEAQ (reference sequence). The CDR3 sequence is CASSFITVAETQYF. Here the CDR3 DNA reads TGTGCCAGCAGCTTCATTACGGTGGCAGAGACCCAGTACTTC.

The J gene is TRBJ1-4, the V gene TRBV20-1, with D unclear. The CDR3 loop spans 11 amino acids. Trimming left V 5 bases short and J 6 bases short, with 7 bases between. Looked up from germline, CDR1 is DFQATT and CDR2 is SNEGSKA (reference sequence). CDR3: CSAEVDEKLFF. CDR3 DNA sequence: TGCAGTGCTGAGGTGGATGAAAAACTGTTTTTT.

A few counts support this clone. The genes are TRBV29-1 and TRBJ2-3; D is unclear. With 1 base removed from V and 3 bases from J, the gap between germline ends came to 17 bases. The CDR3 is 16 residues long. In germline, CDR1 is SQVTM, CDR2 ANQGSEA. The CDR3 DNA follows: TGCAGCGTTGAAGCCATTTTCGCGGAGCAAACAGATACGCAGTATTTT. This codes for CSVEAIFAEQTDTQYF.

The CDR3 protein is CASSLRGENYGYTF. The CDR3 region has the DNA TGTGCCAGCAGTCTACGGGGGGAGAACTATGGCTACACCTTC. This sequence joins TRBV6-6 and TRBJ1-2; tentatively, D is TRBD1 (5 bases). The CDR3 is 14 amino acids. Germline lookup yields CDR1 MNHNY and CDR2 SVGAGI (reference sequence). Trimming shortened V by 5 bases and J by 2 bases, and 12 bases separated the two germline ends.

This clone was observed a handful of times. J is TRBJ2-1 and V is TRBV30, with no clear D. From germline, CDR1 is GTSNPN and CDR2 SVGIG (reference sequence). Trimming removed 0 bases at V and 5 bases at J, with 8 bases between. The CDR3 is made up of 13 amino acids. The CDR3 nucleotides read TGTGCCTGGAGTGTACGGTGGGACAATGAGCAGTTCTTC. Amino acids: CAWSVRWDNEQFF.

The CDR3 DNA sequence: TGCAGCGTCTCTCCCGCGACTAGCGGGGGGGCCAATGAGCAGTTCTTC. As protein: CSVSPATSGGANEQFF. The V gene is TRBV29-1, the J gene TRBJ2-1, with TRBD2 matching 14 bases. The CDR3 spans 16 residues. V was clipped by 6 bases and J by 6 bases; unmatched bases: 10. CDR1 and CDR2 (germline): SQVTM, ANQGSEA.

A few counts support this clone. The V gene is TRBV29-1, the J gene TRBJ1-5; no reliable D call. There are 11 residues in the CDR3. The V gene lost 1 base and the J gene lost 8 bases, with 6 bases spanning the gap. In germline, CDR1 is SQVTM, CDR2 ANQGSEA. The CDR3 DNA reads as TGCAGCGTTGAAGGACCGGAGCCCCAGCATTTT. This gives the protein CSVEGPEPQHF.

The genes are TRBV19 and TRBJ2-5, with D uncertain. Germline loops: CDR1 LNHDA, CDR2 SQIVND (reference sequence). The CDR3 has 13 residues. V was clipped by 7 bases and J by 4 bases, with 13 bases between them. The CDR3 sequence: CASKGRALETQYF. The CDR3 nucleotides are TGTGCCAGTAAAGGGCGAGCATTAGAGACCCAGTACTTC.

The chain uses TRBV30 and TRBJ2-7; 11 nucleotides agree with TRBD1. Germline CDR1 and CDR2: GTSNPN and SVGIG (reference sequence). This CDR3 region has 15 residues. J gave up 7 bases and V 1 base, and 9 bases lay outside the gene matches. This CDR3 reads CAWSAGQGAPQEQYF. CDR3 in DNA: TGTGCCTGGAGTGCCGGACAGGGGGCGCCTCAAGAGCAGTACTTC.